In this sample, the clone carrying this T cell receptor (beta chain) turned up many times. These data are taken from a study of low-dose radiotherapy and immunotherapy resistance in tumors. The overall study: Patients were on oral aspirin 300 mg taken daily for four cycles from cycle 1 day 1.

Primers targeting TRAV and TRBV primed first-strand cDNA, covering alpha and beta chains. TCR amplification ran roughly 20 PCR cycles using constant-region and V-primer adapter primers. TCRdb passed the reads through MiXCR, listing each CDR3 protein once. The sample contains around 80,000 distinct CDR3 sequences, 15% to 20% of which appear only once. CDR1 and CDR2 from the germline V gene are DFQATT and SNEGSKA (reference sequence). CDR3 length equals 15 residues. Trimming removed 0 bases from V and 6 bases from J; junction bases left unmatched: 8. Time point meaning: after trial treatment. Stated treatment: LDRT plus nivolumab, ipilimumab, low-dose cyclophosphamide and aspirin (RACIN trial).

The sequencing used PBMCs, collected after low-dose radiotherapy plus immunotherapy. The rearrangement links TRBV20-1 to TRBJ2-7, with 10 positions matching TRBD2. The TCR comes from a male donor with prostate cancer. CDR3 residues: CSARDASGGMGEQYF. The CDR3 DNA sequence: TGCAGTGCTAGAGATGCTAGCGGGGGAATGGGCGAGCAGTACTTC.